A single sample gave rise to the 17 T cell receptor beta chains below, sequenced in a study of T cell responses to AZD1222 COVID-19 vaccine. Measured with immunoSEQ multiplex PCR; TCRdb has only the in-frame clones, and not every one. The table lists hundreds of thousands of clones, just over 90% of them singletons, with about 1% in the top ten. The source was peripheral blood, collected on day 0 of MenACWY control vaccination. Every receptor here comes from an adult in good health.

V gene TRBV7-9 combines with J gene TRBJ1-6, with D possibly being TRBD1 (6 bases). CDR1 SEHNR and CDR2 FQNEAQ come from the germline V gene (reference sequence). V lost 5 bases, J lost 10 bases, and 15 bases lay in between. This CDR3 is 14 amino acids long. CDR3 amino acids: CASSLQDGGSPLHF. CDR3 in DNA: TGTGCCAGCAGCCTCCAAGACGGGGGCTCACCCCTCCACTTT.

The V call is TRBV14, the J call TRBJ1-4; 9 bases fit TRBD1. The germline V gene encodes CDR1 SGHDN and CDR2 FVKESK. The CDR3 runs 16 residues. Trimming at V came to 5 bases and at J to 0 bases, leaving 4 bases not matched to a gene. The CDR3 is CASSFGTGTTNEKLFF. The CDR3 coding sequence is TGTGCCAGCAGCTTCGGGACAGGGACAACTAATGAAAAACTGTTTTTT.

This chain connects TRBV19 to TRBJ1-2; D is uncertain. The V gene lost 6 bases and the J gene lost 1 base, with 18 bases spanning the gap. Germline CDR1 and CDR2: LNHDA and SQIVND (reference sequence). The CDR3 sequence is 16 residues long. This CDR3 reads CASSTYLREFNYGYTF. The CDR3 region has the DNA TGTGCCAGTAGCACCTATCTCCGGGAGTTTAACTATGGCTACACCTTC.

The chain joins TRBV12-3 or TRBV12-4 to TRBJ2-5; D is undetermined. V was trimmed by 6 bases and J by 3 bases, leaving 5 bases between them. The CDR3 has 11 amino acids. CDR3 coding DNA: TGTGCCAGCAGAAGGGAAGAGACCCAGTACTTC. Translating it yields CASRREETQYF.

The V gene is TRBV29-1, the J gene TRBJ1-6, with unresolved D. Germline lookup yields CDR1 SQVTM and CDR2 ANQGSEA. Trimming removed 6 bases at V and 0 bases at J, with 15 bases between. This CDR3 has 16 amino acids. CDR3: CSVEPIQVSYNSPLHF. In nucleotides, the CDR3 is TGCAGCGTCGAACCCATCCAGGTCTCCTATAATTCACCCCTCCACTTT.

This clone was counted only a few times. The chain has TRBV28 and TRBJ1-6; the D is unclear. There are 13 residues in the CDR3. The V gene's germline CDR1 is MDHEN and CDR2 SYDVKM. Trimming took 1 base from V and 10 from J, leaving 8 bases between them. The CDR3 reads CASSLFQASPLHF. The CDR3 DNA sequence: TGTGCCAGCAGTTTATTCCAGGCCTCACCCCTCCACTTT. The variable domain in full, completed from reference TRBV28 and TRBJ1-6, reads DVKVTQSSRYLVKRTGEKVFLECVQDMDHENMFWYRQDPGLGLRLIYFSYDVKMKEKGDIPEGYSVSREKKERFSLILESASTNQTSMYLCASSLFQASPLHFGNGTRLTVT.

The V gene is TRBV19, the J gene TRBJ2-4; 8 bases map to TRBD1. Germline assignment: CDR1 LNHDA and CDR2 SQIVND (reference sequence). Trimming cost V 3 bases and J 4 bases; bases outside gene matches: 5. This CDR3 comprises 15 residues. CDR3 residues: CASSIGGQGKNIQYF. CDR3 nucleotide sequence: TGTGCCAGTAGTATCGGAGGACAGGGAAAAAACATTCAGTACTTC.

The chain employs TRBV5-1 and TRBJ1-1; TRBD1 is a possible D gene (5 bases). The CDR3 extends over 14 amino acids. Trimming removed 4 bases from V and 7 bases from J, with 17 bases in between. Germline CDR1 and CDR2: SGHRS and YFSETQ. This CDR3 is CASSPNAGGNEAFF. The CDR3 region has the DNA TGCGCCAGCAGCCCAAATGCGGGGGGGAATGAAGCTTTCTTT.

V is TRBV27 and J is TRBJ1-1; TRBD1 is a possible D gene (5 bases). Germline V gives CDR1 MNHEY, CDR2 SMNVEV (reference sequence). Trimming stripped 3 bases from V and 4 bases from J, with 12 bases between. The CDR3 covers 14 residues. The CDR3 DNA sequence: TGTGCCAGCAGTTTCCTGCCTGGGGGCACTGAAGCTTTCTTT. It encodes CASSFLPGGTEAFF.

The rearrangement uses TRBV18 and TRBJ1-2, with a possible D match to TRBD1 (6 bases). Per germline, CDR1 KGHSH and CDR2 LQKENI. Deletions cut 5 bases from V and 2 bases from J, with 12 bases between. This CDR3 is 14 amino acids long. The CDR3 region is CASSSAGVNYGYTF. Written as DNA, the CDR3 is TGTGCCAGCTCAAGCGCAGGGGTGAACTATGGCTACACCTTC.

V usage is TRBV9 and J usage is TRBJ1-5; perhaps TRBD1 as D (5 bases). The CDR3 covers 13 residues. CDR1 is SGDLS, CDR2 YYNGEE, per germline. V was pared by 3 bases and J by 3 bases, with 7 bases between. The CDR3 sequence: CASSGGINQPQHF. Here the CDR3 DNA reads TGTGCCAGCAGCGGGGGGATCAATCAGCCCCAGCATTTT.

The chain links TRBV7-9 to TRBJ2-3, with D possibly being TRBD1 (5 bases). V was trimmed by 5 bases and J by 1 base, leaving 10 bases between them. Germline V gene lookup returns CDR1 SEHNR and CDR2 FQNEAQ (reference sequence). The CDR3 is made up of 14 amino acids. In DNA form, the CDR3 reads TGTGCCAGCAGCCCCGGCAGGGGCACAGATACGCAGTATTTT. Translated: CASSPGRGTDTQYF.

This chain joins TRBV30 and TRBJ1-6; D might be TRBD1 (5 bases). The CDR3 has 13 residues. Germline loops: CDR1 GTSNPN, CDR2 SVGIG (reference sequence). V was shortened by 1 base and J by 4 bases, with 5 bases between the two germline ends. This CDR3 is CAWSGQYNSPLHF. The CDR3 coding sequence is TGTGCCTGGAGTGGACAGTATAATTCACCCCTCCACTTT.

This clone turned up a few times. The CDR3 bases are TGTGCCTGGAGTCCCAACAACATGGGGAGTACGCAGTATTTT. Protein: CAWSPNNMGSTQYF. This chain joins TRBV30 and TRBJ2-3; TRBD2 might be the D (5 bases). Germline CDR1 and CDR2: GTSNPN and SVGIG (reference sequence). The CDR3 has 14 residues. V dropped 2 bases and J dropped 8 bases, with 17 bases sitting between them.

The rearrangement joins TRBV6-2 or TRBV6-3 to TRBJ2-3, with TRBD2 matching over 9 bases. The CDR3 consists of 16 residues. The trim removed 0 bases at V and 5 bases at J, leaving 6 bases unmatched. Germline V gene lookup returns CDR1 MNHEY and CDR2 SVGEGT. For the CDR3, the DNA is TGTGCCAGCAGTTACTCGGCGGGGGGGCCAAGAGATACGCAGTATTTT. This codes for CASSYSAGGPRDTQYF.

J is TRBJ1-3 and V is TRBV6-5; 8 bases are a match to TRBD1. V gave up 4 bases and J gave up 0 bases; unmatched junction bases: 2. The CDR3 extends over 15 amino acids. Germline-derived CDR1 and CDR2 are MNHEY and SVGAGI. The CDR3 nucleotides are TGTGCCAGCAGTTTGACAGGGGTCTCTGGAAACACCATATATTTT. As protein: CASSLTGVSGNTIYF.

This chain connects TRBV28 to TRBJ1-2; D gene unclear. Germline V gene data show CDR1 as MDHEN and CDR2 as SYDVKM. The V and J ends lost 4 bases and 0 bases respectively, with 6 bases between them. This CDR3 has 13 residues. The CDR3 loop is CASSWEANYGYTF. Here the CDR3 DNA reads TGTGCCAGCAGTTGGGAGGCTAACTATGGCTACACCTTC.